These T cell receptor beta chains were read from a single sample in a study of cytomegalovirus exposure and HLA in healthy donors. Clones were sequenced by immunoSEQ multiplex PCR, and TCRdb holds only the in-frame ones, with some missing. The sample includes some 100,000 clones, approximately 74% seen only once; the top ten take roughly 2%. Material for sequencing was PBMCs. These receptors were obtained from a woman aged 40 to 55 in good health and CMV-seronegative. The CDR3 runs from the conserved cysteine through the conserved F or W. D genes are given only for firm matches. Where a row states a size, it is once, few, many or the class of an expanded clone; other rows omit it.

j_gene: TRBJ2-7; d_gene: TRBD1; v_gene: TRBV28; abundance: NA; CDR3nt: TGTGCCAGCAGCGGGACAGCCAACTACGAGCAGTACTTC; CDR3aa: CASSGTANYEQYF
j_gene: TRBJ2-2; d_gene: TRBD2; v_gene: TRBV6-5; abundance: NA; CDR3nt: TGTGCCAGCAGTTACGGGGCGGGGGGCAACGGGGAGCTGTTTTTT; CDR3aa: CASSYGAGGNGELFF
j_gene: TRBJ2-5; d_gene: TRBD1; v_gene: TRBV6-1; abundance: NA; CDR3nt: TGTGCCAGCACACCAGTACAGGGGACCCAAGAGACCCAGTACTTC; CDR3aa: CASTPVQGTQETQYF
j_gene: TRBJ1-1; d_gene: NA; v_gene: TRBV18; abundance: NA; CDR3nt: TGTGCCAGCTCACCACGGGCAGGGAACACTGAAGCTTTCTTT; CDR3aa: CASSPRAGNTEAFF
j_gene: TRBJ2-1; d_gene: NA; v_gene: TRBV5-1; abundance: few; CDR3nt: TGCGCCAGCAGCCCCCGGGGCGGGGGCCCCGGAACATCACAGTTCTTC; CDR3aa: CASSPRGGGPGTSQFF
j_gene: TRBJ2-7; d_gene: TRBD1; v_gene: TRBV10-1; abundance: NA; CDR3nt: TGCGCCAGCGGATGGACAGGGTCCTACGAGCAGTACTTC; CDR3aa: CASGWTGSYEQYF
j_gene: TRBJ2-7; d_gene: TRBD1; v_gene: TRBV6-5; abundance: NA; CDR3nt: TGTGCCAGCAGGACAGGGGGCTACGAGCAGTACTTC; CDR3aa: CASRTGGYEQYF
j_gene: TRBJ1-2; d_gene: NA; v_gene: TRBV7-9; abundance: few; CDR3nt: TGTGCCAGCAGTAAGGACAACCTCTATGGCTACACCTTC; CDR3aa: CASSKDNLYGYTF
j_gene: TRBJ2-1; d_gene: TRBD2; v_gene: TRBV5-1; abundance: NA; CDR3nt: TGCGCCAGCAGCTTGGCCTTTAGCGGGGCTACCTACAATGAGCAGTTCTTC; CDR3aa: CASSLAFSGATYNEQFF
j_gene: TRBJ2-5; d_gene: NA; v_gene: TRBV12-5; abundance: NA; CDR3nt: TGTGCTAGTGGCCCCCGTAGACTGCACCAAGAGACCCAGTACTTC; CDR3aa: CASGPRRLHQETQYF
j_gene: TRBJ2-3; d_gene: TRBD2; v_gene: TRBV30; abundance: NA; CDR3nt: TGTGCCAGGACAGCGGGGGCAGGGGCGCAGTATTTT; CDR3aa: CARTAGAGAQYF
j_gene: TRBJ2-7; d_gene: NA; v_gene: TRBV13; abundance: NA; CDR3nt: TGTGCCAGCAGCGATAAGGGACATACCGTGTTTCCCTACGAGCAGTACTTC; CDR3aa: CASSDKGHTVFPYEQYF
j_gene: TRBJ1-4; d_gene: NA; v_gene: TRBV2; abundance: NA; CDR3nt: TGTGCCAGCAGTGGGATACAGGTTTATGGTGAAAAACTGTTTTTT; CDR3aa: CASSGIQVYGEKLFF
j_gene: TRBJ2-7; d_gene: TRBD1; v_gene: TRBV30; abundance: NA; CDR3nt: TGTGCCTGGAGTGAGGGACAGGGCACCTACGAGCAGTACTTC; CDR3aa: CAWSEGQGTYEQYF
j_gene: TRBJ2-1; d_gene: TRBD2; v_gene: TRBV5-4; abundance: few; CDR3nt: TGTGCCAGCAGCCCGGGGGGGCCCTACAATGAGCAGTTCTTC; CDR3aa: CASSPGGPYNEQFF
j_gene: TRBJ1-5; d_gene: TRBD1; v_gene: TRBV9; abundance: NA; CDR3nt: TGTGCCAGCAGCCCACTACAGGGGGATGATCGGCCCCAGCATTTT; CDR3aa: CASSPLQGDDRPQHF
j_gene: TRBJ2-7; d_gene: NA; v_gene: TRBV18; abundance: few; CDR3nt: TGTGCCAGCTCACCCGACTATGGAGTACACGAGCAGTACTTC; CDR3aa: CASSPDYGVHEQYF
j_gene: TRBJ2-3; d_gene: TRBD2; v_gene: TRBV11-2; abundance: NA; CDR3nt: TGTGCCAGCAGCTCCCGGCGACTAGCGGGAGTGGCGACAGATACGCAGTATTTT; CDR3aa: CASSSRRLAGVATDTQYF
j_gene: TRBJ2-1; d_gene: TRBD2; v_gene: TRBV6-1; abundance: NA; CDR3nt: TGTGCCAGCAGTGTCTCTGCGGGAGGGGTTGAGCAGTTCTTC; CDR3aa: CASSVSAGGVEQFF
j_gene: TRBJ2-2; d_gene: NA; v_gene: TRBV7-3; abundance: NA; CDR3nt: TGTGCCAGCAGCCCAACTAGTACCGGGGAGCTGTTTTTT; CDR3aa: CASSPTSTGELFF
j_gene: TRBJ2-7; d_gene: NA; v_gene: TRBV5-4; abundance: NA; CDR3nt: TGTGCCAGCAGCGATCACCGGTACTCCTACGAGCAGTACTTC; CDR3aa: CASSDHRYSYEQYF
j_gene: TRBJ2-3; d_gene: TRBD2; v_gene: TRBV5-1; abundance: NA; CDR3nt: TGCGCCAGCAGCTTGGAGGGACTAGCGCCAACCGCTCCATCGCAGTATTTT; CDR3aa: CASSLEGLAPTAPSQYF
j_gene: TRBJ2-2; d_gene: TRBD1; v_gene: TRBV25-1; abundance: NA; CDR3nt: TGTGCCAGCAGTGTGACAGGGGGGACCGGGGAGCTGTTTTTT; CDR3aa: CASSVTGGTGELFF
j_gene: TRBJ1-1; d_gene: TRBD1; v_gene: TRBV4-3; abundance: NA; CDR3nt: TGCGCCAGCAGCCCCCAGGGGGTAGGTGGAACTGAAGCTTTCTTT; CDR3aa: CASSPQGVGGTEAFF
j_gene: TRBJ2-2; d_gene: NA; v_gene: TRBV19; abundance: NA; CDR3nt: TGTGCCAGTAGTGCCCGGCAGGGTGCGTCCGGGGAGCTGTTTTTT; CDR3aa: CASSARQGASGELFF
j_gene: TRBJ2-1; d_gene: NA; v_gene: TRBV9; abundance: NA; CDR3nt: TGTGCCAGCAGCGATAGTGCACTGGCTGACTACTACAATGAGCAGTTCTTC; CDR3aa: CASSDSALADYYNEQFF
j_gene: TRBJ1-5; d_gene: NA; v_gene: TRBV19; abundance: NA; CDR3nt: TGTGCCAGCGACCACCCAGGGTTAGAGAGGTTGATGCCCCAGCATTTT; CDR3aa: CASDHPGLERLMPQHF
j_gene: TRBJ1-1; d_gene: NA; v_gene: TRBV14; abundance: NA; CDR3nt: TGTGCCAGCAGCCTGCGGTCCCGCGCCACTGAAGCTTTCTTT; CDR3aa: CASSLRSRATEAFF
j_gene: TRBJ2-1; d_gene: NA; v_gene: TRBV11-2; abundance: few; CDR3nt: TGTGCCAGCAGCCCCGTTACATACAATGAGCAGTTCTTC; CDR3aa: CASSPVTYNEQFF
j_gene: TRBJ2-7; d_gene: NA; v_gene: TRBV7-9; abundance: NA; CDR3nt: TGTGCCAGCAGCTTAGAGCCAGGGCCCATCTACGAGCAGTACTTC; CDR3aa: CASSLEPGPIYEQYF
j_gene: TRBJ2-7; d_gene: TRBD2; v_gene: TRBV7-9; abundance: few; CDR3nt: TGTGCCAGCAGCTTCCTACTAGCGGGAGCGAGCAACGAGCAGTACTTC; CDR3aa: CASSFLLAGASNEQYF
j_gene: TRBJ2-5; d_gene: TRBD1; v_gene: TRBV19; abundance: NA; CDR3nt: TGTGCCAGTAGCGACAGGGGGGGATCAGAGACCCAGTACTTC; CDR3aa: CASSDRGGSETQYF
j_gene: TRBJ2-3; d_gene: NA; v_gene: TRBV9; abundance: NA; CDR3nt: TGTGCCAGCAGCGTAGGGGGAGACGCAGATACGCAGTATTTT; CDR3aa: CASSVGGDADTQYF
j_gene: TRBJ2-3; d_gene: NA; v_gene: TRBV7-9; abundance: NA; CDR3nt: TGTGCCAGCAGCCGGGTGGAAGGGGCCGGAGATACGCAGTATTTT; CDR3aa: CASSRVEGAGDTQYF
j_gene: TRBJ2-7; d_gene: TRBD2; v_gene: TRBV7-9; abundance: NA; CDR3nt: TGTGCCAGCAGCTCGGGACTAGCGGGTCACGAGCAGTACTTC; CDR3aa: CASSSGLAGHEQYF
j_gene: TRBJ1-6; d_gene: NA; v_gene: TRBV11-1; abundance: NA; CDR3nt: TGTGCCAGCAGCCCCTTCGAGGGACCCAGGGGCAATTCACCCCTCCACTTT; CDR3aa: CASSPFEGPRGNSPLHF
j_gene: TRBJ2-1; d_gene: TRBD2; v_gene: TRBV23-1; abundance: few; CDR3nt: TGCGCCAGCAGTCCTTCTGGACTAGTTCTCAATGAGCAGTTCTTC; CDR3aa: CASSPSGLVLNEQFF
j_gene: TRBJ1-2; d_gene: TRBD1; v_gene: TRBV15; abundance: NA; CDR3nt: TGTGCCACCGACCGGGGGGGACAGGGGGATTATGGCTACACCTTC; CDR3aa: CATDRGGQGDYGYTF
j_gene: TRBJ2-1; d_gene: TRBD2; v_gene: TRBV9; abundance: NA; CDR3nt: TGTGCCAGCAGCGTAGGGGGCGGGAGGGGTCGCCACAATGAGCAGTTCTTC; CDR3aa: CASSVGGGRGRHNEQFF
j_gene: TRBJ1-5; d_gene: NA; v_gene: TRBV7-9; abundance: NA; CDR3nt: TGTGCCAGCTCCCGGGAGGGTCAGGGCAATCAGCCCCAGCATTTT; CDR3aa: CASSREGQGNQPQHF
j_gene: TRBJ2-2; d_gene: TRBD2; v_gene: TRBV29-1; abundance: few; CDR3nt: TGCAGCGTTGTAGGCGGGGGTAACACCGGGGAGCTGTTTTTT; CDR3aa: CSVVGGGNTGELFF
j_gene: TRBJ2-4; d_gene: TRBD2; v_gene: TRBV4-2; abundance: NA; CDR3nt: TGTGCCAGCAGCCAGCTGACTAGCGGGGACCCCAAAAACATTCAGTACTTC; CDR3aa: CASSQLTSGDPKNIQYF
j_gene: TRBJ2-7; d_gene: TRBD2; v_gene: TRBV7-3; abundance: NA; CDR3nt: TGTGCCAGCAGCTTAGATGGGCCTGGCGGGAGCCTCTACGAGCAGTACTTC; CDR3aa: CASSLDGPGGSLYEQYF
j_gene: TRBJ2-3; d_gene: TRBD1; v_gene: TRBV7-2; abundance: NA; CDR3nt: TGTGCCAGCAGCTTCACGACAGGGACCGGGACGCAGTATTTT; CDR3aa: CASSFTTGTGTQYF
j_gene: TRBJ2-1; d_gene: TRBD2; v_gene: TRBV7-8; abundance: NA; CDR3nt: TGTGCCAGCAGCTTTCCGGGACTAGCGGATTTGAGCTCCTACAATGAGCAGTTCTTC; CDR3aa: CASSFPGLADLSSYNEQFF
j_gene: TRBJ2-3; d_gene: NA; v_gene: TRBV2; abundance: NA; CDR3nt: TGTGCCTCGTCAGCGGAGGCGGGATCCTGGGATACGCAGTATTTT; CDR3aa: CASSAEAGSWDTQYF
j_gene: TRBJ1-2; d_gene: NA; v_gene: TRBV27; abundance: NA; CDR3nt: TGTGCCAGCAGTTTCAACAGAAACTATGGCTACACCTTC; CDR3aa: CASSFNRNYGYTF
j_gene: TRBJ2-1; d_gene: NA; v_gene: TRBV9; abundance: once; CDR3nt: TGTGCCAGCAGCGTAGGGGGAGTCAGAAATGAGCAGTTCTTC; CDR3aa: CASSVGGVRNEQFF
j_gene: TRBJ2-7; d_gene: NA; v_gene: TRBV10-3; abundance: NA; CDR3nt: TGTGCCATCAGATCGACAGGACATCCCTACGAGCAGTACTTC; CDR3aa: CAIRSTGHPYEQYF
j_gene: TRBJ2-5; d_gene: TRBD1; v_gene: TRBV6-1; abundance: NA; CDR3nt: TGTGCCAGCAGTATAAACAGGGGTTCCCAAGAGACCCAGTACTTC; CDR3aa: CASSINRGSQETQYF
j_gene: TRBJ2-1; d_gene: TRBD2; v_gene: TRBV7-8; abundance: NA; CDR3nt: TGTGCCAGCAGCCACCCGGGGGGGTTTAACGATGAGCAGTTCTTC; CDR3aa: CASSHPGGFNDEQFF
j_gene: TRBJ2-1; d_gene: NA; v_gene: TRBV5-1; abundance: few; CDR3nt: TGCGCCAGCAGCGAAGGGGCAGGGGAAGAAGTGATCGTTGAGCAGTTCTTC; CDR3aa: CASSEGAGEEVIVEQFF
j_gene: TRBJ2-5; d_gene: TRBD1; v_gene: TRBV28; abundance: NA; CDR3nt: TGTGCCAGCAGCCCGACAGGGGGCCGCCAAGAGACCCAGTACTTC; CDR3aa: CASSPTGGRQETQYF
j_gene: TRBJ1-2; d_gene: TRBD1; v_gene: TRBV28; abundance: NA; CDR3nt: TGTGCCAGCAGTACCTCCGGGCAGGGGGCTAGTGGCTACACCTTC; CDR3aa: CASSTSGQGASGYTF